Each of the 20 T cell receptor beta chains below was sequenced from the same sample in a study of blood T cell repertoires in COVID-19. Here immunoSEQ multiplex PCR was the method, and the copy in TCRdb shows in-frame clones only, minus some. The sample lists fewer than 300,000 clones; more than 85% were seen once. The sequenced sample was peripheral blood. The source is a woman aged 25 to 39 with COVID-19, enrolled during active disease.

This clone was detected only once. V and J are TRBV27 and TRBJ2-7, with 14 bases lining up with TRBD2. V lost 5 bases and J lost 3; bases outside the gene matches: 3. The CDR3 covers 15 residues. CDR1 is MNHEY, CDR2 SMNVEV, per germline (reference sequence). In DNA, the CDR3 is TGTGCCAGCAGTCTGGGACTAGCGGGAGTCTACGAGCAGTACTTC. Translating it yields CASSLGLAGVYEQYF.

The chain couples TRBV5-1 to TRBJ2-1; 7 nucleotides align to TRBD2. Germline V gene lookup returns CDR1 SGHRS and CDR2 YFSETQ. The CDR3 runs 17 residues. V shed 0 bases and J 2 bases; nucleotides not matched to a gene: 8. CDR3 in DNA: TGCGCCAGCAGCTTGGGGCGGGAGCGCTCTGCCTACAATGAGCAGTTCTTC. Translation: CASSLGRERSAYNEQFF.

The chain carries TRBV11-2 and TRBJ2-2, with 14 bases that match TRBD2. In germline, CDR1 is SGHAT, CDR2 FQNNGV. The CDR3 totals 19 residues. J lost 7 bases, V lost 5 bases, and 15 bases had no gene match. In DNA, the CDR3 is TGTGCCAGCAGCCCAACCAAGTGGACTAGCGGGAGGCGCGGCGGGGAGCTGTTTTTT. This gives the protein CASSPTKWTSGRRGGELFF.

The gene calls are TRBV3-1 (or the pseudogene TRBV3-2) and TRBJ1-5; no definite D call. The CDR3 is 14 residues long. CDR1 LGHDT and CDR2 YNNKEL come from the germline V gene (reference sequence). Trimming cost V 4 bases and J 5 bases, with 12 bases left between them. The CDR3: CASSPDSNDQPQHF. The CDR3 DNA reads as TGTGCCAGCAGCCCCGACTCAAACGATCAGCCCCAGCATTTT.

The gene calls are TRBV7-6 and TRBJ1-4; maybe TRBD1 (5 bases). The CDR3 totals 16 residues. Germline CDR1 SGHVS, CDR2 FNYEAQ. V was shortened by 5 bases and J by 3 bases, with 16 bases between the two germline ends. The DNA of the CDR3 is TGTGCCAGCAGCCCCACCCGGAGGGGCGCTAATGAAAAACTGTTTTTT. It encodes CASSPTRRGANEKLFF.

The chain recombines TRBV15 with TRBJ1-5; D is unresolved. Germline CDR1 reads LNHNV; CDR2 reads YYDKDF (reference sequence). Between the trimmed V and J ends, which lost 3 bases and 0 bases, there was a span of 12 bases. The CDR3 loop spans 16 amino acids. This CDR3 reads CATSSREIYSNQPQHF. In DNA form, the CDR3 reads TGTGCCACCAGCAGTCGGGAGATCTATAGCAATCAGCCCCAGCATTTT.

This chain links TRBV7-9 with TRBJ1-2; D not resolved. The CDR3 runs 15 residues. The germline V and J ends were trimmed by 1 base and 0 bases, with 9 bases remaining between them. Germline loops: CDR1 SEHNR, CDR2 FQNEAQ (reference sequence). This chain's CDR3 is CASSLGAVSNYGYTF. CDR3 DNA sequence: TGTGCCAGCAGCTTAGGTGCAGTGTCTAACTATGGCTACACCTTC.

The chain couples TRBV15 to TRBJ2-1; D gene uncertain. With 3 bases removed from V and 0 bases from J, the gap between germline ends came to 6 bases. This CDR3 contains 14 residues. CDR1 and CDR2 (germline): LNHNV, YYDKDF (reference sequence). CDR3 DNA sequence: TGTGCCACCAGCAGCCTAAGCTCCTACAATGAGCAGTTCTTC. Translation gives CATSSLSSYNEQFF.

This chain joins TRBV28 and TRBJ2-1, with D unclear. Germline CDR1 and CDR2: MDHEN and SYDVKM. V lost 10 bases and J 4 bases, leaving 8 bases between the germline ends. The CDR3 has 11 residues. The CDR3 sequence is CATLRYNEQFF. The CDR3 DNA follows: TGTGCCACCCTGAGGTACAATGAGCAGTTCTTC.

The chain couples TRBV19 to TRBJ2-7; TRBD1 aligns across 7 bases. Germline V CDR1 and CDR2: LNHDA, SQIVND (reference sequence). This CDR3 comprises 15 residues. J gave up 0 bases and V 3 bases, and 5 bases lay outside the gene matches. The CDR3 reads CASSISGQVSYEQYF. The CDR3 nucleotides are TGTGCCAGTAGTATTTCCGGACAGGTCTCCTACGAGCAGTACTTC.

The chain combines TRBV18 with TRBJ1-4; 7 nucleotides agree with TRBD1. Germline lookup yields CDR1 KGHSH and CDR2 LQKENI. The CDR3 length is 14 residues. Trimming took 3 bases from V and 5 from J; bases not matched to a gene: 3. CDR3 amino acids: CASSPTGSNEKLFF. The CDR3 nucleotides are TGTGCCAGCTCACCGACAGGGAGCAATGAAAAACTGTTTTTT.

This chain links TRBV5-1 with TRBJ1-2; 12 nucleotides align to TRBD1. Per germline, CDR1 SGHRS and CDR2 YFSETQ. The CDR3 covers 17 residues. The ends lost 0 bases at V and 4 bases at J; junction bases unmatched: 7. This CDR3 reads CASSLGGTGGSGYGYTF. The DNA for the CDR3 is TGCGCCAGCAGCTTGGGTGGGACAGGGGGCAGCGGCTATGGCTACACCTTC.

The V call is TRBV12-3 or TRBV12-4, the J call TRBJ1-1; no reliable D call. Trimming left V 3 bases short and J 3 bases short, with 8 bases between. This CDR3 contains 13 residues. DNA for the CDR3: TGTGCCAGCAGTTTCGTCGGGGACACTGAAGCTTTCTTT. As protein: CASSFVGDTEAFF.

The chain uses TRBV10-3 and TRBJ2-2; D perhaps matches TRBD2 (5 bases). CDR3 length equals 14 residues. Per germline, CDR1 ENHRY and CDR2 SYGVKD. Between the trimmed V and J ends, which lost 11 bases and 4 bases, there was a span of 17 bases. CDR3 bases: TGTGCCTCAAGGACTCTTTCATCCACCGGGGAGCTGTTTTTT. Residues: CASRTLSSTGELFF.

The chain combines TRBV30 with TRBJ2-6; D ambiguous. The germline V gene has CDR1 GTSNPN and CDR2 SVGIG (reference sequence). V gave up 4 bases and J gave up 2 bases, with 9 bases separating them. This CDR3 contains 14 residues. The CDR3 nucleotides are TGTGCCTGGAAAAGAGCCACTGGGGCCAACGTCCTGACTTTC. Translation gives CAWKRATGANVLTF. Based on the CDR3 plus reference TRBV30 and TRBJ2-6, the full variable domain is SQTIHQWPATLVQPVGSPLSLECTVEGTSNPNLYWYRQAAGRGLQLLFYSVGIGQISSEVPQNLSASRPQDRQFILSSKKLLLSDSGFYLCAWKRATGANVLTFGAGSRLTVL.

The chain's CDR3 is CASSHRGLPPDTQYF. DNA of the CDR3: TGTGCCAGCAGTCACAGGGGGCTCCCTCCGGATACGCAGTATTTT. The chain joins TRBV27 to TRBJ2-3, with 9 bases lining up with TRBD1. In germline, CDR1 is MNHEY, CDR2 SMNVEV (reference sequence). The CDR3 has 15 residues. V shed 5 bases and J 6 bases; nucleotides not matched to a gene: 9.

The rearrangement joins TRBV11-3 to TRBJ2-2; D possibly corresponds to TRBD2 (6 bases). The CDR3 is made up of 15 amino acids. The V end lost 5 bases, the J end lost 6 bases, and 16 bases lay between the germline ends. Germline values: CDR1 SGHNT, CDR2 YENEEA. The CDR3 reads CASSPTPSAAGELFF. As DNA, the CDR3 is TGTGCCAGCAGCCCCACCCCTAGCGCGGCCGGGGAGCTGTTTTTT. The full variable domain, rest sourced from reference TRBV11-3 and TRBJ2-2, is EAGVVQSPRYKIIEKKQPVAFWCNPISGHNTLYWYLQNLGQGPELLIRYENEEAVDDSQLPKDRFSAERLKGVDSTLKIQPAELGDSAVYLCASSPTPSAAGELFFGEGSRLTVL.

The chain combines TRBV27 with TRBJ1-1; TRBD1 aligns across 7 bases. The CDR3 is 11 residues long. Germline trimming cut 8 bases from V and 9 bases from J; bases unmatched to any gene: 6. The germline CDR1 and CDR2 sequences are MNHEY and SMNVEV (reference sequence). The CDR3, as DNA: TGTGCCAGCGGTAGACAGGGAAAAGCTTTCTTT. Translating gives CASGRQGKAFF.

The chain uses TRBV5-8 and TRBJ2-7; 7 bases align to TRBD1. Trimming cost V 0 bases and J 5 bases; bases outside gene matches: 5. Germline V gene data show CDR1 as SGHTS and CDR2 as YDEGEE. CDR3 length: 14 amino acids. CDR3 sequence: CASSLATGADEQYF. In DNA, the CDR3 is TGTGCCAGCAGCTTGGCTACAGGGGCGGACGAGCAGTACTTC. Variable domain in full (rest from reference TRBV5-8 and TRBJ2-7): EAGVTQSPTHLIKTRGQQATLRCSPISGHTSVYWYQQALGLGLQFLLWYDEGEERNRGNFPPRFSGRQFPNYSSELNVNALELEDSALYLCASSLATGADEQYFGPGTRLTVT.

The chain is built from TRBV5-1 and TRBJ1-2, with D unresolved. Per the germline V gene, CDR1 is SGHRS and CDR2 is YFSETQ. Trimming took off 1 base at V and 5 bases at J, with 9 bases between the two ends. This CDR3 contains 13 residues. CDR3 DNA: TGCGCCAGCAGCTTGATACAGAGTTATGGCTACACCTTC. It specifies CASSLIQSYGYTF.